This T cell receptor beta chain comes out of a study of long-term antiretroviral therapy in people with HIV. Study-wide background: In the earliest collections, sampling predates the 2015 immediate-ART recommendation by about a decade.

The CDR3 runs to 12 residues. The V gene end was trimmed by 7 bases and the J gene end by 4 bases; junction bases not matched to a gene: 3. Germline V CDR1 and CDR2: MNHNY, SVGAGI (reference sequence). It was version v3.0 of the immunoSEQ assay that was run at survey level. Only in-frame clones appear in the TCRdb table, and some are missing; sequencing was by immunoSEQ multiplex PCR. The repertoire holds tens of thousands of clones, with roughly 85% as singletons. This TCR derives from a man between 18 and 29 years old with HIV. The sample was unsorted PBMCs, taken 0.8 years before starting antiretroviral therapy. The chain links TRBV6-6 to TRBJ1-1; 7 nucleotides match TRBD1. CDR3 loop: CASKDRPTEAFF. CDR3 in DNA: TGTGCCAGCAAGGACAGGCCCACTGAAGCTTTCTTT.